Sequencing of this T cell receptor beta chain was carried out in a study of cytomegalovirus exposure and HLA in healthy donors. Study-level findings and limits: As was reported, the classifier diagnosed cytomegalovirus status with high specificity and sensitivity. The listing of some 170 TCR beta chains classed them as cytomegalovirus-associated. Among the CMV-associated chains, three were confirmed in vitro as specific for CMV antigens.

Turning to this clone: Antigen: not known.

Profiling relied on immunoSEQ multiplex PCR, and the TCRdb table lists in-frame clones only, not all of them. The sample includes fewer than 350,000 clones, 85% to 90% of them seen just once. Material for sequencing was PBMCs. The origin of this receptor is a woman aged 18-35 years in good health and CMV-seronegative.

CDR3 DNA: TGTGCCATCAGTGAGATTACTAGCGGGAGTGCCGGGGAGCTGTTTTTT. Amino acid sequence: CAISEITSGSAGELFF. The chain has TRBV10-3 and TRBJ2-2; TRBD2 matches 11 bases. Germline lookup yields CDR1 ENHRY and CDR2 SYGVKD. J was trimmed by 6 bases and V by 2 bases; bases with no gene match: 5. This CDR3 is built from 16 residues.